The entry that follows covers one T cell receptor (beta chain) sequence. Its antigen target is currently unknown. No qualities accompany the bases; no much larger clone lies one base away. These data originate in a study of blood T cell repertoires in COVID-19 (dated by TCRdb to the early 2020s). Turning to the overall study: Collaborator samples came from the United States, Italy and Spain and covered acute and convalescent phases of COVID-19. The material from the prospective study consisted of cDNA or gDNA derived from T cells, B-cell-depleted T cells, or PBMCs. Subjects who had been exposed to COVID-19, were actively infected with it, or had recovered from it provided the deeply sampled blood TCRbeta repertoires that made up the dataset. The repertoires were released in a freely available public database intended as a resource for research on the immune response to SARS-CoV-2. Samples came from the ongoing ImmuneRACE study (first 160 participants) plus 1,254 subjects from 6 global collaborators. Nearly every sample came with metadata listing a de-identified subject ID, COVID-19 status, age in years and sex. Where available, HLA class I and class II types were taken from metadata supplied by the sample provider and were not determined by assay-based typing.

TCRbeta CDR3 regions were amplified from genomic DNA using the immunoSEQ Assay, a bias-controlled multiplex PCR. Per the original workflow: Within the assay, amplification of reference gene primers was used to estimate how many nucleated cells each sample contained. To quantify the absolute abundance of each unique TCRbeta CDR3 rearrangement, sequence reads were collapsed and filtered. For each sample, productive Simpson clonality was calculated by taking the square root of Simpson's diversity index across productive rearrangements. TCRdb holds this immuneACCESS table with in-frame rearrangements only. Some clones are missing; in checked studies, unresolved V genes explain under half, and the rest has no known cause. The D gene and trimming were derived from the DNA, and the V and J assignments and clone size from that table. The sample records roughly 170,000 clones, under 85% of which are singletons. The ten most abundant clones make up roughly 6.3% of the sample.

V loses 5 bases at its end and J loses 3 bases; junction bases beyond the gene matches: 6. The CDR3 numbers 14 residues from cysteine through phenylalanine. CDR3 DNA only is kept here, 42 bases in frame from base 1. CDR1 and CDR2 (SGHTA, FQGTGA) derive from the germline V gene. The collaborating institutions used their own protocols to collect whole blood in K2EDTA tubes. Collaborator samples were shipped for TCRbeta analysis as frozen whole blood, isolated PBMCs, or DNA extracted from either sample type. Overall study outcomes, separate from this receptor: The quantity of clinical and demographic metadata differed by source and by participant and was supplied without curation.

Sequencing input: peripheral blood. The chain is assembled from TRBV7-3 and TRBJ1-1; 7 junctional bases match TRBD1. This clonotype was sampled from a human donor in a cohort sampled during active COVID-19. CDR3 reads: CASSTTGTDTEAFF. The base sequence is TGTGCCAGCAGCACTACCGGGACAGACACTGAAGCTTTCTTT. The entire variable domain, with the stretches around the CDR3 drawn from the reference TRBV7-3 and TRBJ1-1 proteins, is GAGVSQTPSNKVTEKGKYVELRCDPISGHTALYWYRQSLGQGPEFLIYFQGTGAADDSGLPNDRFFAVRPEGSVSTLKIQRTERGDSAVYLCASSTTGTDTEAFFGQGTRLTVV.